Here is one T cell receptor beta chain with its context. V dropped 1 base and J dropped 8; count of bases not matched to a gene: 7. The CDR3 length is 14 residues. CDR1 is MDHEN, CDR2 SYDVKM, per germline. This sample is part of a study of Tregs in tolerant kidney transplant recipients. Here immunoSEQ multiplex PCR was the method, and the copy in TCRdb shows in-frame clones only, minus some. The table has 110,000 or so clones, 90% seen once. The sequence derives from a human donor who received a combined kidney and bone marrow transplant. This sample comprised CD4+ T cells from blood, obtained before the transplant. The chain is built from TRBV28 and TRBJ1-1, with 7 bases aligning to TRBD1. This CDR3 reads CASSLYRGAKEAFF. The CDR3 DNA sequence: TGTGCCAGCAGTTTATACAGGGGCGCGAAGGAAGCTTTCTTT.